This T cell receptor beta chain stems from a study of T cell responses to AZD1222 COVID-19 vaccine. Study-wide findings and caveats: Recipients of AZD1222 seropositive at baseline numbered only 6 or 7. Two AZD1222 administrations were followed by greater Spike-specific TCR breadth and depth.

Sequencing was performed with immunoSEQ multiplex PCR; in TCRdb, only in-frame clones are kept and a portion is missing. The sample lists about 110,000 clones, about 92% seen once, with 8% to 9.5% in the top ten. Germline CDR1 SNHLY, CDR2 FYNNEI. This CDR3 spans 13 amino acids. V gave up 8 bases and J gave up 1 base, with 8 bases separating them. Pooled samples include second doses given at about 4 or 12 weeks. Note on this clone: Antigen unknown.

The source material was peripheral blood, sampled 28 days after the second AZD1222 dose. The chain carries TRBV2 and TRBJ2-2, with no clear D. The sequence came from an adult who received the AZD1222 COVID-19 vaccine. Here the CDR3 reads CASRTGNTGELFF. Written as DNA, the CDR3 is TGTGCCAGCCGGACGGGGAACACCGGGGAGCTGTTTTTT. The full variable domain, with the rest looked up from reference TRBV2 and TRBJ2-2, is EPEVTQTPSHQVTQMGQEVILRCVPISNHLYFYWYRQILGQKVEFLVSFYNNEISEKSEIFDDQFSVERPDGSNFTLKIRSTKLEDSAMYFCASRTGNTGELFFGEGSRLTVL.